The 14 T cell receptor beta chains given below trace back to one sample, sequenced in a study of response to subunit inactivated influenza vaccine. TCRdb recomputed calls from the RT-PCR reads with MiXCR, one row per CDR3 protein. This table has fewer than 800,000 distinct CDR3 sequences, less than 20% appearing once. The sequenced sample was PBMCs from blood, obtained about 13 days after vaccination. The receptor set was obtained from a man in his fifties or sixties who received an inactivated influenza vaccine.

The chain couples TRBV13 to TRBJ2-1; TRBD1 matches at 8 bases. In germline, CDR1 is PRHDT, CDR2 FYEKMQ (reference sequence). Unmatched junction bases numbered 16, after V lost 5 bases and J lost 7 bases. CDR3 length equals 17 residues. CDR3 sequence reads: CASSRLEQGDRGNEQFF. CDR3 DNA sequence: TGTGCCAGCAGCCGACTCGAACAGGGGGATCGTGGGAATGAGCAGTTCTTC.

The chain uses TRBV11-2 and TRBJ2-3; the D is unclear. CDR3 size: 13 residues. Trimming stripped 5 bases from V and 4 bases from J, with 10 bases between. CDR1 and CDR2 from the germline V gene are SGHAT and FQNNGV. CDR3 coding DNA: TGTGCCAGCAGCCCTGGTCCTGCAGATACGCAGTATTTT. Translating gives CASSPGPADTQYF.

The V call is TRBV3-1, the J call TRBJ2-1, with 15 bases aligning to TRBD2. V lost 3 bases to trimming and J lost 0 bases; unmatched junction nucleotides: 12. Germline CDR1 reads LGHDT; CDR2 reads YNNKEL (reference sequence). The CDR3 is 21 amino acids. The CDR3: CASSQVSGTSGGPLSYNEQFF. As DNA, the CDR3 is TGTGCCAGCAGCCAGGTCTCCGGGACTAGCGGGGGGCCCCTCTCCTACAATGAGCAGTTCTTC.

This chain's CDR3 is CASSLAGGIDDEQYF. The CDR3 nucleotides are TGTGCCAGCAGCTTAGCGGGGGGAATAGACGACGAGCAGTACTTC. The chain is built from TRBV7-8 and TRBJ2-7; D possibly corresponds to TRBD2 (6 bases). This CDR3 is 15 amino acids long. V lost 0 bases to trimming and J lost 5 bases, with 14 bases between them. Germline CDR1 SGHVS, CDR2 FQNEAQ.

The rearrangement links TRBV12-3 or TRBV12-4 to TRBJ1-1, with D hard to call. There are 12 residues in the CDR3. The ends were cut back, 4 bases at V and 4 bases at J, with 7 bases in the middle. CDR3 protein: CASSSQVTEAFF. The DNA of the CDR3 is TGTGCCAGCAGTTCGCAGGTCACTGAAGCTTTCTTT.

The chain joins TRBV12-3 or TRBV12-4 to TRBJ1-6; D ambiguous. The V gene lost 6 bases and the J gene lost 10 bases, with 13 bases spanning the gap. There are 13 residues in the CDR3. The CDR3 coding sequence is TGTGCCAGCAGGGTAGGGCCAACCTCACCCCTCCACTTT. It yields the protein CASRVGPTSPLHF.

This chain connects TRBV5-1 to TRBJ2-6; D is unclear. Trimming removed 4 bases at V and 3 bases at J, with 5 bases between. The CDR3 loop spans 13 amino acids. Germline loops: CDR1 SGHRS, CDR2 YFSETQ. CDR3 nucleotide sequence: TGCGCCAGCAGCACCATTGGGGCCAACGTCCTGACTTTC. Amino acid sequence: CASSTIGANVLTF.

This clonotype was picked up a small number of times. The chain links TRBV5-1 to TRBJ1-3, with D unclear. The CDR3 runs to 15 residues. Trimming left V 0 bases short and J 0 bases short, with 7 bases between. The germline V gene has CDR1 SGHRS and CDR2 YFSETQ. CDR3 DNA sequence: TGCGCCAGCAGCTTGGCCCCCGGCTCTGGAAACACCATATATTTT. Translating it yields CASSLAPGSGNTIYF.

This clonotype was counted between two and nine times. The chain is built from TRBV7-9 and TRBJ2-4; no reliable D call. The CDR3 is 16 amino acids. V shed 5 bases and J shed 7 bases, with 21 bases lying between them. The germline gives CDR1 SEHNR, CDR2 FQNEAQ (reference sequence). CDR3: CASSPLGTRPGNIQYF. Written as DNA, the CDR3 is TGTGCCAGCAGCCCCCTGGGCACGCGTCCTGGGAACATTCAGTACTTC.

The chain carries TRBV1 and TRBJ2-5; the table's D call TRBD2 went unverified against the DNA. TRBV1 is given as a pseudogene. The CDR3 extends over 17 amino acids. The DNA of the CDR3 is TGCACCAGCAGCCAAATCCGAGCGGGGGTTTTGGAAGAGACCCAGTACTTC. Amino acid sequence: CTSSQIRAGVLEETQYF.

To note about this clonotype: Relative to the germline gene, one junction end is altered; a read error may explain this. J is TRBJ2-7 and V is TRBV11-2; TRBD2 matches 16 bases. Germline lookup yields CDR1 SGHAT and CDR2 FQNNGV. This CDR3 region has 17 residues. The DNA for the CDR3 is TGTGCCAGCAGCTTCTCCGGGACTAGCGGGGGGGCGTACGGGCAGTACTTC. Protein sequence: CASSFSGTSGGAYGQYF.

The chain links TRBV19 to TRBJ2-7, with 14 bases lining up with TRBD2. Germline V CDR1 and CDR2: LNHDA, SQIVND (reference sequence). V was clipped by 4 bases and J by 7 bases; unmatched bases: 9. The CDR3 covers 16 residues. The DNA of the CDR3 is TGTGCCAGTAGTAGAACCCCCGGGACTAGCGGGGGAGAGCAGTACTTC. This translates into CASSRTPGTSGGEQYF. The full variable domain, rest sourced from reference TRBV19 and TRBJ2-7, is DGGITQSPKYLFRKEGQNVTLSCEQNLNHDAMYWYRQDPGQGLRLIYYSQIVNDFQKGDIAEGYSVSREKKESFPLTVTSAQKNPTAFYLCASSRTPGTSGGEQYFGPGTRLTVT.

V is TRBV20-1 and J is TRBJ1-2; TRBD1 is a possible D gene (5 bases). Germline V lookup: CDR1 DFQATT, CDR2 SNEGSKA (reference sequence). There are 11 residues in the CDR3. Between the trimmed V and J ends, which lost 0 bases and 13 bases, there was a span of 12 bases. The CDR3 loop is CSARDAGQATF. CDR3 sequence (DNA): TGCAGTGCTAGAGATGCAGGGCAGGCCACCTTC.

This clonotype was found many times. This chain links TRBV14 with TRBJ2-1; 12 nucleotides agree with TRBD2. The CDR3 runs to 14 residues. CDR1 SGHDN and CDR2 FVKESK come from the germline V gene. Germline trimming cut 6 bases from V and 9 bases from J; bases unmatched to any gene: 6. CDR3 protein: CASRTSGSSGEQFF. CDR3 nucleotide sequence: TGTGCCAGCAGGACTAGCGGGAGTTCTGGTGAGCAGTTCTTC.